The 30 T cell receptor beta chains in this list originate from one sample, sequenced in a study of blood T cell repertoires in COVID-19. Clones were sequenced by immunoSEQ multiplex PCR, and TCRdb holds only the in-frame ones, with some missing. The sample has approximately 470,000 clones, around 90% seen once. Sequencing was done on a sample of PBMCs or T cells enriched from blood (not recorded which). The receptor source for this set is a young woman who had recovered from COVID-19.

This chain joins TRBV10-3 and TRBJ2-3, with D maybe TRBD2 (6 bases). This CDR3 region has 14 residues. Germline CDR1 and CDR2: ENHRY and SYGVKD. Trimming took off 2 bases at V and 6 bases at J, with 12 bases between the two ends. The CDR3 sequence: CAISEAGIGDTQYF. CDR3 coding DNA: TGTGCCATCAGTGAGGCGGGGATCGGGGATACGCAGTATTTT.

V and J are TRBV3-1 (or the pseudogene TRBV3-2) and TRBJ1-1; 7 nucleotides line up with TRBD1. Germline values: CDR1 LGHDT, CDR2 YNNKEL (reference sequence). This CDR3 comprises 16 residues. Trimming removed 2 bases from V and 4 bases from J; junction bases left unmatched: 10. CDR3 loop: CASSQTSTGYATEAFF. CDR3 DNA sequence: TGTGCCAGCAGCCAAACCTCGACAGGGTACGCCACTGAAGCTTTCTTT.

The chain is built from TRBV6-5 and TRBJ1-1; 8 bases fit TRBD1. J lost 3 bases, V lost 0 bases, and 3 bases had no gene match. Germline assignment: CDR1 MNHEY and CDR2 SVGAGI. The CDR3 has 15 residues. CDR3 in DNA: TGTGCCAGCAGTTACTCCAACAGGGGGGACACTGAAGCTTTCTTT. It translates to CASSYSNRGDTEAFF.

The rearrangement links TRBV5-5 to TRBJ1-4; TRBD1 is a possible D gene (6 bases). The CDR3 length is 15 residues. Trimming removed 0 bases from V and 7 bases from J, with 13 bases in between. Germline assignment: CDR1 SGHKS and CDR2 YYEKEE (reference sequence). CDR3 protein: CASSLDQGMGEKLFF. The CDR3 bases are TGTGCCAGCAGCTTGGATCAGGGGATGGGTGAAAAACTGTTTTTT.

The chain carries TRBV30 and TRBJ2-5; perhaps TRBD2 as D (5 bases). CDR1 is GTSNPN and CDR2 is SVGIG in the germline V gene (reference sequence). The CDR3 runs to 14 residues. The ends were cut back, 4 bases at V and 7 bases at J, with 19 bases in the middle. This CDR3 is CAWTPKGATGTQYF. The CDR3 DNA is TGTGCCTGGACCCCTAAGGGAGCCACGGGGACCCAGTACTTC.

V usage is TRBV29-1 and J usage is TRBJ1-2; D remains ambiguous. The germline V and J ends were trimmed by 1 base and 0 bases, with 15 bases remaining between them. The CDR3 has 16 amino acids. Germline CDR1 SQVTM, CDR2 ANQGSEA. CDR3 in DNA: TGCAGCGTTGAAGGAAAACAGTCCGCGACTAACTATGGCTACACCTTC. Translating it yields CSVEGKQSATNYGYTF.

V and J are TRBV28 and TRBJ2-7; a possible D gene is TRBD2 (6 bases). This CDR3 has 15 amino acids. Germline CDR1 reads MDHEN; CDR2 reads SYDVKM. V gave up 5 bases and J gave up 0 bases, with 14 bases separating them. CDR3 protein: CASSIGWGGSYEQYF. CDR3 sequence (DNA): TGTGCCAGCAGTATTGGATGGGGAGGCTCCTACGAGCAGTACTTC.

The rearrangement joins TRBV27 to TRBJ2-7, with 9 bases fitting TRBD1. CDR3 length: 14 residues. From germline, CDR1 is MNHEY and CDR2 SMNVEV (reference sequence). With V trimmed by 5 bases and J by 3 bases, 5 bases remained unmatched. For the CDR3, the DNA is TGTGCCAGCAGTCCCGCGACAGGGGGCTACGAGCAGTACTTC. Translating gives CASSPATGGYEQYF.

The J gene is TRBJ1-2, the V gene TRBV6-1; D might be TRBD1 (5 bases). Germline CDR1 MNHNS, CDR2 SASEGT. This CDR3 has 14 amino acids. The V gene lost 1 base and the J gene lost 4 bases, with 10 bases spanning the gap. CDR3 residues: CASSEVGAFYGYTF. Written as DNA, the CDR3 is TGTGCCAGCAGTGAAGTTGGGGCCTTCTATGGCTACACCTTC.

This rearrangement joins TRBV30 to TRBJ2-3; D is ambiguous. Deletions cut 2 bases from V and 6 bases from J, with 9 bases between. From germline, CDR1 is GTSNPN and CDR2 SVGIG (reference sequence). This CDR3 has 12 amino acids. The CDR3: CAWSLGPDTQYF. For the CDR3, the DNA is TGTGCCTGGAGTCTGGGCCCGGATACGCAGTATTTT. The whole variable domain, remainder taken from reference TRBV30 and TRBJ2-3, is SQTIHQWPATLVQPVGSPLSLECTVEGTSNPNLYWYRQAAGRGLQLLFYSVGIGQISSEVPQNLSASRPQDRQFILSSKKLLLSDSGFYLCAWSLGPDTQYFGPGTRLTVL.

This clone was observed a few times. The chain couples TRBV27 to TRBJ1-6; D is perhaps TRBD1 (6 bases). Trimming took 3 bases from V and 7 from J, leaving 16 bases between them. CDR3 size: 16 residues. CDR1 is MNHEY, CDR2 SMNVEV, per germline (reference sequence). CDR3 DNA: TGTGCCAGCAGTTTGGACCGACAGGCAGCCAATTCACCCCTCCACTTT. It encodes CASSLDRQAANSPLHF.

The chain couples TRBV25-1 to TRBJ1-1; D not resolved. The CDR3 runs 13 residues. V gave up 5 bases and J gave up 7 bases, with 14 bases separating them. CDR1 MGHDK and CDR2 SYGVNS come from the germline V gene. CDR3 sequence: CASSNNKLREAFF. CDR3 nucleotide sequence: TGTGCCAGCAGTAATAATAAGCTGCGTGAAGCTTTCTTT.

The chain links TRBV30 to TRBJ1-6, with TRBD1 as a possible D gene (6 bases). With 0 bases removed from V and 3 bases from J, the gap between germline ends came to 12 bases. CDR1 is GTSNPN, CDR2 SVGIG, per germline (reference sequence). This CDR3 has 16 residues. CDR3 in DNA: TGTGCCTGGAGTGTGAAAGACAGGATCTATAATTCACCCCTCCACTTT. Its translation is CAWSVKDRIYNSPLHF.

In this sample, this clone turned up a few times. This chain uses TRBV25-1 with TRBJ2-7; D may be TRBD2 (5 bases). Germline-derived CDR1 and CDR2 are MGHDK and SYGVNS. This CDR3 spans 13 amino acids. V dropped 1 base and J dropped 4 bases, with 8 bases sitting between them. CDR3 sequence reads: CASSESRGYEQYF. CDR3 coding DNA: TGTGCCAGCAGTGAATCCCGGGGATACGAGCAGTACTTC.

The genes are TRBV5-1 and TRBJ2-1, with unresolved D. The CDR3 extends over 12 amino acids. With 3 bases removed from V and 6 bases from J, the gap between germline ends came to 7 bases. Per the germline V gene, CDR1 is SGHRS and CDR2 is YFSETQ. CDR3: CASSSLLNEQFF. CDR3 bases: TGCGCCAGCAGCTCCCTTCTCAATGAGCAGTTCTTC.

The chain recombines TRBV27 with TRBJ2-7, with 8 bases aligning to TRBD2. The CDR3 contains 11 residues. V dropped 8 bases and J dropped 7; count of bases not matched to a gene: 4. Germline loops: CDR1 MNHEY, CDR2 SMNVEV (reference sequence). The CDR3 nucleotides read TGTGCCAGCCTCTCGGGGGGGGAGCAGTACTTC. It encodes CASLSGGEQYF.

This clone was observed a few times. The chain joins TRBV19 to TRBJ1-2, with TRBD1 identical over 7 bases. V lost 3 bases and J lost 5; bases outside the gene matches: 9. Germline lookup yields CDR1 LNHDA and CDR2 SQIVND (reference sequence). CDR3 length: 15 residues. CDR3 DNA: TGTGCCAGTAGTATTTATCCACCACAGGGGTATGGCTACACCTTC. Amino acids: CASSIYPPQGYGYTF.

This rearrangement joins TRBV19 to TRBJ1-2, with TRBD1 as a possible D gene (5 bases). The CDR3 consists of 14 residues. V was trimmed by 5 bases and J by 2 bases, leaving 12 bases between them. From germline, CDR1 is LNHDA and CDR2 SQIVND (reference sequence). The CDR3 sequence is CASSFWGDNYGYTF. DNA of the CDR3: TGTGCCAGTAGTTTCTGGGGGGACAACTATGGCTACACCTTC.

DNA for the CDR3: TGCGCCAGCAGCCAAGATCAGGCAGGTCTTGGCTATGGCTACACCTTC. Translation gives CASSQDQAGLGYGYTF. The gene calls are TRBV4-1 and TRBJ1-2, with D unresolved. With 0 bases removed from V and 4 bases from J, the gap between germline ends came to 15 bases. Germline V gives CDR1 MGHRA, CDR2 YSYEKL. The CDR3 has 16 amino acids.

The V and J genes are TRBV18 and TRBJ1-4; D gene uncertain. Trimming shortened V by 3 bases and J by 7 bases, and 12 bases separated the two germline ends. The CDR3 loop spans 14 amino acids. Germline V lookup: CDR1 KGHSH, CDR2 LQKENI. The CDR3 DNA reads as TGTGCCAGCTCACCTTCTGGGCGTGGTGAAAAACTGTTTTTT. This gives the protein CASSPSGRGEKLFF.

This clone was counted a single time. The chain combines TRBV7-8 with TRBJ2-1, with 12 nucleotides matching TRBD2. V shed 1 base, J shed 0 bases, and the junction held 7 bases outside the gene matches. CDR1 SGHVS and CDR2 FQNEAQ come from the germline V gene. The CDR3 runs to 19 residues. CDR3 amino acids: CASSLDASGGESSYNEQFF. CDR3 nucleotide sequence: TGTGCCAGCAGCTTAGACGCTAGCGGGGGGGAAAGCTCCTACAATGAGCAGTTCTTC.

The rearrangement links TRBV7-3 to TRBJ2-2; 11 bases are shared with TRBD2. Germline trimming cut 5 bases from V and 5 bases from J; bases unmatched to any gene: 10. The germline V gene has CDR1 SGHTA and CDR2 FQGTGA. The CDR3 runs 17 residues. The CDR3 loop reads CASSPVSGGAGTGELFF. The CDR3 bases are TGTGCCAGCAGCCCCGTTAGCGGGGGGGCCGGGACCGGGGAGCTGTTTTTT.

This clone came up many times. The chain employs TRBV18 and TRBJ1-3; perhaps TRBD1 as D (5 bases). Trimming stripped 3 bases from V and 0 bases from J, with 9 bases between. There are 15 residues in the CDR3. CDR1 and CDR2 from the germline V gene are KGHSH and LQKENI. The CDR3 nucleotides read TGTGCCAGCTCACCCCAGGGCCACTCTGGAAACACCATATATTTT. Translating gives CASSPQGHSGNTIYF.

This clone was recorded a few times. The V and J genes are TRBV12-5 and TRBJ2-7; 7 bases fit TRBD1. The junction had 4 bases not matched to a gene; V was cut back by 3 bases and J by 2 bases. Germline CDR1 reads LGHNT; CDR2 reads FRNRAP. This CDR3 has 14 residues. In DNA, the CDR3 is TGTGCTAGTGGTTTAGGGACAGAGACCTACGAGCAGTACTTC. Protein sequence: CASGLGTETYEQYF.

The gene calls are TRBV5-1 and TRBJ1-2; no definite D call. V was shortened by 0 bases and J by 4 bases, with 10 bases between the two germline ends. Germline CDR1 reads SGHRS; CDR2 reads YFSETQ. The CDR3 is made up of 14 amino acids. CDR3 sequence reads: CASSLGTQVYGYTF. CDR3 bases: TGCGCCAGCAGCTTGGGTACGCAGGTCTATGGCTACACCTTC. Full variable domain (outside the CDR3, taken from reference TRBV5-1 and TRBJ1-2): KAGVTQTPRYLIKTRGQQVTLSCSPISGHRSVSWYQQTPGQGLQFLFEYFSETQRNKGNFPGRFSGRQFSNSRSEMNVSTLELGDSALYLCASSLGTQVYGYTFGSGTRLTVV.

This chain uses TRBV5-6 with TRBJ2-1; 10 bases map to TRBD2. There are 17 residues in the CDR3. Looked up from germline, CDR1 is SGHDT and CDR2 is YYEEEE. V was pared by 0 bases and J by 3 bases, with 6 bases of the junction left unmatched. DNA of the CDR3: TGTGCCAGCAGCTTGGCTTTAGCGGGGGGCAGCTACAATGAGCAGTTCTTC. This encodes CASSLALAGGSYNEQFF.

The chain has TRBV3-1 (or the pseudogene TRBV3-2) and TRBJ2-5; unclear D gene. With 4 bases removed from V and 4 bases from J, the gap between germline ends came to 10 bases. The length of the CDR3 is 13 residues. CDR1 and CDR2 from the germline V gene are LGHDT and YNNKEL (reference sequence). The DNA of the CDR3 is TGTGCCAGCAGCCTCGGGTTAGGAGAGACCCAGTACTTC. Protein sequence: CASSLGLGETQYF.

The rearrangement joins TRBV28 to TRBJ2-1, with unresolved D. The CDR3 has 13 residues. The germline V gene encodes CDR1 MDHEN and CDR2 SYDVKM. Trimming stripped 1 base from V and 10 bases from J, with 11 bases between. The DNA of the CDR3 is TGTGCCAGCAGTTTATCTACCCGGGTGGAGCAGTTCTTC. Translating gives CASSLSTRVEQFF. Supplemented by reference TRBV28 and TRBJ2-1, the full variable domain reads DVKVTQSSRYLVKRTGEKVFLECVQDMDHENMFWYRQDPGLGLRLIYFSYDVKMKEKGDIPEGYSVSREKKERFSLILESASTNQTSMYLCASSLSTRVEQFFGPGTRLTVL.

There are a few counts of this clone. The sample has other DNA sequences that encode this CDR3 too. The chain couples TRBV3-1 (or the pseudogene TRBV3-2) to TRBJ2-7; D is undetermined. CDR1 is LGHDT and CDR2 is YNNKEL in the germline V gene (reference sequence). Deletions cut 0 bases from V and 0 bases from J, with 6 bases between. This CDR3 has 14 amino acids. This CDR3 is CASSQDPSSYEQYF. DNA of the CDR3: TGTGCCAGCAGCCAAGATCCGTCCTCCTACGAGCAGTACTTC.

This chain connects TRBV6-6 to TRBJ1-3; perhaps TRBD1 as D (5 bases). The germline V gene has CDR1 MNHNY and CDR2 SVGAGI (reference sequence). This CDR3 contains 16 residues. V lost 7 bases and J 4 bases, leaving 20 bases between the germline ends. DNA of the CDR3: TGTGCCAGCACCTTGACAGCGGGCATGTCGGGAAACACCATATATTTT. Amino acid sequence: CASTLTAGMSGNTIYF.